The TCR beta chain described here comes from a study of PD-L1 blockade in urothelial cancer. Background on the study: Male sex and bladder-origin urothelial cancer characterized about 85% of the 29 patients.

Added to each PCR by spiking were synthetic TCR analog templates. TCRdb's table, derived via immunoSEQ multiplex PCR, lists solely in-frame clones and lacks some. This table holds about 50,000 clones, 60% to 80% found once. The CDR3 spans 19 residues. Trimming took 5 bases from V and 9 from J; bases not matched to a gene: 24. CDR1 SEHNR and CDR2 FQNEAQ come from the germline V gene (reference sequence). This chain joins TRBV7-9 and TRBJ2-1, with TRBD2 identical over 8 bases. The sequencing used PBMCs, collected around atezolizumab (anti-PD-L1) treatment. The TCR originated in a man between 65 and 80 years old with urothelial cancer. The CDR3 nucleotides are TGTGCCAGCAGCGCCCGGGGGGGGGTTGAGGCCTTCACCTGGGGTGAGCAGTTCTTC. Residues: CASSARGGVEAFTWGEQFF.